A selection of T cell receptor beta chains follows, all from one sample in a study of blood T cell repertoires in COVID-19. Sequenced by immunoSEQ multiplex PCR; TCRdb stores in-frame clones only, minus some. The top ten clones hold 3.7% of a sample with around 200,000 clones, around nine tenths of them seen once. Material for sequencing was peripheral blood. These receptor sequences come from a man younger than 35 with active or convalescent COVID-19. The CDR3 runs from the conserved cysteine through the conserved F or W. Each record gives: CDR3 protein, CDR3 DNA, D gene, clone size, J gene, V gene. A D gene is named only where the DNA matches it firmly. Rows may omit the clone size; those that give it use once, few, many or a size class.

CDR3: CASRGFKNIQYF
DNA: TGTGCCAGCAGGGGCTTCAAAAACATTCAGTACTTC
D: -
size: -
J: TRBJ2-4
V: TRBV28

CDR3: CASSMGQNNTGELFF
DNA: TGTGCCAGCAGCATGGGACAGAACAACACCGGGGAGCTGTTTTTT
D: -
size: -
J: TRBJ2-2
V: TRBV21-1

CDR3: CASSRGQGAGREKLFF
DNA: TGTGCCAGCAGCCGGGGACAGGGGGCCGGTCGGGAAAAACTGTTTTTT
D: TRBD1
size: -
J: TRBJ1-4
V: TRBV5-6

CDR3: CASSISRGGYNEQFF
DNA: TGTGCCAGTAGTATTTCTCGCGGGGGTTACAATGAGCAGTTCTTC
D: TRBD2
size: -
J: TRBJ2-1
V: TRBV19

CDR3: CASSQSQTGNYEQYF
DNA: TGTGCCAGCAGCCAATCGCAGACGGGAAACTACGAGCAGTACTTC
D: -
size: -
J: TRBJ2-7
V: TRBV3-1/TRBV3-2

CDR3: CASSLDRANTGELFF
DNA: TGCGCCAGCAGCTTGGACAGGGCAAACACCGGGGAGCTGTTTTTT
D: -
size: -
J: TRBJ2-2
V: TRBV5-1

CDR3: CASSAGRGGYEQYF
DNA: TGTGCCAGCAGTGCGGGGAGAGGAGGCTACGAGCAGTACTTC
D: -
size: -
J: TRBJ2-7
V: TRBV2

CDR3: CASSYSTGGNEQYF
DNA: TGTGCCAGCAGCTACTCGACAGGGGGCAACGAGCAGTACTTC
D: TRBD1
size: -
J: TRBJ2-7
V: TRBV7-2

CDR3: CASSHTRGQSEAFF
DNA: TGTGCCAGCAGCCACACACGCGGGCAAAGTGAAGCTTTCTTT
D: -
size: -
J: TRBJ1-1
V: TRBV16

CDR3: CASSLSGIANEQFF
DNA: TGCGCCAGCAGCTTGTCGGGGATCGCCAATGAGCAGTTCTTC
D: -
size: -
J: TRBJ2-1
V: TRBV5-1

CDR3: CATSPGTGATEAFF
DNA: TGTGCCACCAGTCCCGGGACAGGGGCCACTGAAGCTTTCTTT
D: TRBD1
size: -
J: TRBJ1-1
V: TRBV24-1

CDR3: CASSLGQGRGYTF
DNA: TGCGCCAGCAGCCTGGGACAGGGGAGGGGCTACACCTTC
D: TRBD1
size: -
J: TRBJ1-2
V: TRBV5-1

CDR3: CASSLDGAGYTF
DNA: TGTGCCAGCAGTCTTGATGGGGCGGGCTACACCTTC
D: -
size: -
J: TRBJ1-2
V: TRBV12-3/TRBV12-4

CDR3: CASSSRDLYGYTF
DNA: TGTGCCAGCAGTTCCAGGGATCTCTATGGCTACACCTTC
D: -
size: few
J: TRBJ1-2
V: TRBV14

CDR3: CASSQESSGRLLSTDTQYF
DNA: TGTGCCAGCAGCCAAGAGTCGAGCGGGAGGTTACTTAGCACAGATACGCAGTATTTT
D: TRBD2
size: -
J: TRBJ2-3
V: TRBV3-1/TRBV3-2

CDR3: CASASGLEQFF
DNA: TGTGCCAGTGCCTCAGGACTAGAGCAGTTCTTC
D: -
size: -
J: TRBJ2-1
V: TRBV19

CDR3: CASSFYRGLNNEQFF
DNA: TGTGCCAGCAGCTTTTACAGGGGGTTGAACAATGAGCAGTTCTTC
D: TRBD1
size: -
J: TRBJ2-1
V: TRBV11-2

CDR3: CASSLFGGGHQPQHF
DNA: TGTGCCAGCAGTTTATTCGGGGGGGGGCATCAGCCCCAGCATTTT
D: -
size: -
J: TRBJ1-5
V: TRBV28

CDR3: CASSQRYRGTYQETQYF
DNA: TGTGCCAGCAGCCAAAGATACCGGGGGACCTACCAAGAGACCCAGTACTTC
D: -
size: -
J: TRBJ2-5
V: TRBV3-1/TRBV3-2

CDR3: CASSQGGDTQYF
DNA: TGTGCCAGCAGCCAAGGCGGGGATACGCAGTATTTT
D: -
size: -
J: TRBJ2-3
V: TRBV3-1/TRBV3-2

CDR3: CASSKLAGIYNEQFF
DNA: TGTGCCAGCAGCAAACTAGCGGGAATCTACAATGAGCAGTTCTTC
D: TRBD2
size: -
J: TRBJ2-1
V: TRBV7-3

CDR3: CASSEARLSSGNTIYF
DNA: TGTGCCAGCAGTGAAGCGCGCCTGAGCTCTGGAAACACCATATATTTT
D: -
size: -
J: TRBJ1-3
V: TRBV2

CDR3: CASSYRVGAEAFF
DNA: TGTGCCAGCAGCTACAGGGTGGGGGCTGAAGCTTTCTTT
D: -
size: once
J: TRBJ1-1
V: TRBV11-2

CDR3: CASSYGGQLNHGYTF
DNA: TGTGCCAGCAGTTACGGGGGACAGCTCAATCATGGCTACACCTTC
D: TRBD1
size: -
J: TRBJ1-2
V: TRBV6-2/TRBV6-3

CDR3: CASSPVGQGLNQPQHF
DNA: TGTGCCAGTAGTCCGGTAGGGCAGGGCCTCAATCAGCCCCAGCATTTT
D: -
size: -
J: TRBJ1-5
V: TRBV19

CDR3: CASSLGEVNTEAFF
DNA: TGTGCCAGCAGTTTGGGGGAGGTAAACACTGAAGCTTTCTTT
D: -
size: -
J: TRBJ1-1
V: TRBV28

CDR3: CASRDRVRETQYF
DNA: TGTGCCAGCAGAGACAGGGTAAGGGAGACCCAGTACTTC
D: TRBD1
size: -
J: TRBJ2-5
V: TRBV12-3/TRBV12-4

CDR3: CASSQDRGRNEKLFF
DNA: TGTGCCAGCAGCCAAGACAGGGGGCGGAATGAAAAACTGTTTTTT
D: TRBD1
size: -
J: TRBJ1-4
V: TRBV3-1/TRBV3-2

CDR3: CAISDSETYGYTF
DNA: TGTGCCATCAGTGACAGCGAAACCTATGGCTACACCTTC
D: -
size: -
J: TRBJ1-2
V: TRBV10-3

CDR3: CATRTDRRSSRNTIYF
DNA: TGTGCCACCAGGACGGACAGGAGGTCTTCGAGAAACACCATATATTTT
D: TRBD1
size: -
J: TRBJ1-3
V: TRBV24-1

CDR3: CASSVSPSGGQVHSPLHF
DNA: TGTGCCAGCAGCGTAAGCCCTAGCGGGGGACAGGTGCATTCACCCCTCCACTTT
D: TRBD1
size: -
J: TRBJ1-6
V: TRBV9

CDR3: CASSLVPETNEQFF
DNA: TGTGCCAGCAGCTTAGTCCCCGAAACTAATGAGCAGTTCTTC
D: -
size: -
J: TRBJ2-1
V: TRBV7-2

CDR3: CASRDRGDTQYF
DNA: TGTGCCAGCAGAGACAGGGGAGATACGCAGTATTTT
D: TRBD1
size: -
J: TRBJ2-3
V: TRBV2

CDR3: CASSAVGFEQYF
DNA: TGTGCCAGCAGTGCGGTCGGGTTCGAGCAGTACTTC
D: -
size: few
J: TRBJ2-7
V: TRBV2

CDR3: CSVGLGGTSGNTIYF
DNA: TGCAGCGTTGGTCTAGGGGGAACCTCTGGAAACACCATATATTTT
D: -
size: few
J: TRBJ1-3
V: TRBV29-1

CDR3: CASRPRGTGNTIYF
DNA: TGTGCCAGCAGACCCAGGGGTACTGGAAACACCATATATTTT
D: -
size: -
J: TRBJ1-3
V: TRBV11-3

CDR3: CASSRRGGSSYNEQFF
DNA: TGTGCCAGCAGCCGCCGGGGGGGAAGCTCCTACAATGAGCAGTTCTTC
D: TRBD2
size: -
J: TRBJ2-1
V: TRBV27

CDR3: CASSYPGQLKIYQETQYF
DNA: TGTGCCAGCAGTTACCCGGGACAGCTAAAGATTTACCAAGAGACCCAGTACTTC
D: TRBD1
size: -
J: TRBJ2-5
V: TRBV6-2/TRBV6-3

CDR3: CASSLDRNNEQFF
DNA: TGTGCCAGCAGCTTGGACAGGAACAATGAGCAGTTCTTC
D: -
size: -
J: TRBJ2-1
V: TRBV5-4

CDR3: CASSAYSNEQFF
DNA: TGTGCCAGTAGTGCTTACTCCAATGAGCAGTTCTTC
D: -
size: -
J: TRBJ2-1
V: TRBV19

CDR3: CASSHSTSGRGEQYF
DNA: TGTGCCAGCAGCCACTCGACTAGCGGGAGGGGCGAGCAGTACTTC
D: TRBD2
size: few
J: TRBJ2-7
V: TRBV7-9

CDR3: CASSVGGYSGNTIYF
DNA: TGTGCCAGCAGCGTCGGGGGGTACTCTGGAAACACCATATATTTT
D: -
size: -
J: TRBJ1-3
V: TRBV9